Below, 16 T cell receptor beta chains from the same sample are listed, as sequenced in a study of T cell repertoires in cytomegalovirus infection. No cognate antigen is known for these TCRs. From the reads, TCRdb called clonotypes with MiXCR, one entry per CDR3 protein. The table has around 800,000 distinct CDR3 sequences, 32% seen once. This specimen was cultured CD8+ T cells from PBMCs, taken from culture after CMV antigen stimulation. Every receptor here comes from a human donor in good health (CMV status not recorded). Some clones in this sample may be carry-over from other donors' samples.

The V and J genes are TRBV2 and TRBJ2-1, with 8 bases lining up with TRBD2. CDR3 size: 17 residues. Germline-derived CDR1 and CDR2 are SNHLY and FYNNEI. Germline trimming cut 6 bases from V and 4 bases from J; bases unmatched to any gene: 14. The CDR3 DNA follows: TGTGCCAGCAGGCCCCTCCGGAGCGGGGGCCTTTACAATGAGCAGTTCTTC. Translated, it gives CASRPLRSGGLYNEQFF.

The chain uses TRBV20-1 and TRBJ2-5, with TRBD2 matching over 12 bases. After removal of 3 bases from V and 9 bases from J, the junction contained 17 bases not matched to a gene. The CDR3 covers 17 residues. The germline V gene has CDR1 DFQATT and CDR2 SNEGSKA (reference sequence). In nucleotides, the CDR3 is TGCAGTGCTAGCGCAAGGACTAGCGGGGTTACCGCAAGGGCCCAGTACTTC. It translates to CSASARTSGVTARAQYF.

This clonotype was detected a few times. The gene calls are TRBV6-1 and TRBJ2-1; TRBD1 or TRBD2 may be the D gene (7 bases each). CDR3 length: 16 residues. V was cut by 6 bases and J by 8 bases, with 23 bases left in between. Germline V gene data show CDR1 as MNHNS and CDR2 as SASEGT. The CDR3 here is CASRASGRGGFYEQFF. The CDR3 nucleotides are TGTGCCAGCAGGGCCTCCGGCAGGGGGGGGTTCTATGAGCAGTTCTTC.

CDR3 bases: TGTGCCAGCAGTTACTCCCAAACTGAGGGACTAGCGGGGTTTATCGATGAGCAGTTCTTC. Translating gives CASSYSQTEGLAGFIDEQFF. The chain employs TRBV6-8 and TRBJ2-1, with TRBD2 matching over 13 bases. CDR1 is MNHGY and CDR2 is SAAAGT in the germline V gene. V was clipped by 0 bases and J by 8 bases; unmatched bases: 16. This CDR3 is built from 20 residues.

This clonotype occurred a few times. The chain joins TRBV15 to TRBJ1-5, with D possibly matching TRBD1 (5 bases). Trimming took off 3 bases at V and 1 base at J, with 7 bases between the two ends. CDR3 size: 14 residues. The germline V gene encodes CDR1 LNHNV and CDR2 YYDKDF (reference sequence). The CDR3 here is CATSSRQSNQPQHF. The CDR3 DNA is TGTGCCACCAGCAGCCGACAGAGCAATCAGCCCCAGCATTTT.

The chain links TRBV6-1 to TRBJ2-2; 12 bases are shared with TRBD2. The CDR3 contains 17 residues. Losses at the gene ends were 2 bases for V and 0 bases for J; bases not matched to a gene: 1. CDR1 and CDR2 (germline): MNHNS, SASEGT. CDR3 DNA: TGTGCCAGCAGTGAACTAGCGGGGGGGGCGAACACCGGGGAGCTGTTTTTT. As protein: CASSELAGGANTGELFF.

V usage is TRBV5-4 and J usage is TRBJ2-7; 7 bases align to TRBD2. CDR3 size: 15 residues. Germline CDR1 is SGHNT and CDR2 is YYREEE (reference sequence). Unmatched junction bases numbered 9, after V lost 3 bases and J lost 3 bases. The CDR3 here is CASSSAGDEYYEQYF. The CDR3 DNA sequence: TGTGCCAGCAGCTCCGCGGGAGATGAATACTACGAGCAGTACTTC.

This clonotype has a count of ten or more. The chain combines TRBV7-9 with TRBJ2-5; 11 nucleotides agree with TRBD2. The CDR3 consists of 17 residues. Germline V gene data show CDR1 as SEHNR and CDR2 as FQNEAQ (reference sequence). J was trimmed by 5 bases and V by 3 bases; bases with no gene match: 11. This CDR3 is CASSLPTSGAPRETQYF. CDR3 DNA: TGTGCCAGCAGCTTGCCGACTAGCGGGGCCCCCAGGGAGACCCAGTACTTC. Variable domain in full (rest from reference TRBV7-9 and TRBJ2-5): DTGVSQNPRHKITKRGQNVTFRCDPISEHNRLYWYRQTLGQGPEFLTYFQNEAQLEKSRLLSDRFSAERPKGSFSTLEIQRTEQGDSAMYLCASSLPTSGAPRETQYFGPGTRLLVL.

This sequence joins TRBV2 and TRBJ2-2; possibly TRBD1 for D (5 bases). Per the germline V gene, CDR1 is SNHLY and CDR2 is FYNNEI. CDR3 length: 15 residues. V lost 1 base and J lost 3, with 9 bases in between. CDR3 amino acids: CASSEDVGDTGELFF. The CDR3, as DNA: TGTGCCAGCAGTGAAGACGTAGGGGACACCGGGGAGCTGTTTTTT.

There are a few counts of this clonotype. This rearrangement joins TRBV4-3 to TRBJ2-5; 8 positions match TRBD1. The V gene end was trimmed by 1 base and the J gene end by 2 bases; junction bases not matched to a gene: 3. Germline CDR1 reads LGHNA; CDR2 reads YSLEER. This CDR3 has 15 amino acids. CDR3: CASSQVWDRQETQYF. CDR3 coding DNA: TGCGCCAGCAGCCAAGTCTGGGACAGGCAAGAGACCCAGTACTTC.

The chain couples TRBV12-5 to TRBJ2-5; TRBD1 aligns across 8 bases. This CDR3 region has 17 residues. The ends lost 2 bases at V and 2 bases at J; junction bases unmatched: 10. CDR1 is LGHNT and CDR2 is FRNRAP in the germline V gene. The CDR3 region has the DNA TGTGCTAGTGGTTTGCCCTCCCTCCGACAGGGGCAAGAGACCCAGTACTTC. Residues: CASGLPSLRQGQETQYF.

This clonotype was seen many times. The CDR3 sequence: CASSLTDRGPFYGYTF. The CDR3 region has the DNA TGTGCCAGCAGTTTAACGGACAGAGGACCTTTCTATGGCTACACCTTC. The V call is TRBV28, the J call TRBJ1-2, with D possibly TRBD1 on 6 matching bases. In germline, CDR1 is MDHEN, CDR2 SYDVKM. Trimming removed 2 bases at V and 4 bases at J, with 17 bases between. There are 16 residues in the CDR3.

The rearrangement joins TRBV12-3 or TRBV12-4 to TRBJ1-5; 10 bases map to TRBD1. This CDR3 region has 15 residues. J was trimmed by 9 bases and V by 4 bases; bases with no gene match: 9. The CDR3 reads CASSSRRDRGRPQHF. The CDR3, as DNA: TGTGCCAGCAGTTCCCGCCGGGACAGGGGACGGCCCCAGCATTTT.

The chain is built from TRBV7-6 and TRBJ2-3; D ambiguous. The CDR3 spans 11 residues. Deletions cut 4 bases from V and 14 bases from J, with 13 bases between. Germline V lookup: CDR1 SGHVS, CDR2 FNYEAQ. In DNA form, the CDR3 reads TGTGCCAGCAGCTCCGATCTGGCCATGTATTTT. This gives the protein CASSSDLAMYF.

This clonotype was picked up many times. This sequence joins TRBV12-3 or TRBV12-4 and TRBJ2-1; 8 nucleotides match TRBD2. J was trimmed by 4 bases and V by 3 bases; bases with no gene match: 8. CDR3 size: 16 residues. In nucleotides, the CDR3 is TGTGCCAGCAGTTTGGTTATAGCGGGACCTTACAATGAGCAGTTCTTC. As protein: CASSLVIAGPYNEQFF.

This clonotype has just a few counts. This sequence joins TRBV24-1 and TRBJ2-3; no definite D call. This CDR3 comprises 13 residues. The V and J ends lost 1 base and 0 bases respectively, with 1 base between them. Per the germline V gene, CDR1 is KGHDR and CDR2 is SFDVKD. The CDR3: CATSDFSTDTQYF. In DNA form, the CDR3 reads TGTGCCACCAGTGATTTCAGCACAGATACGCAGTATTTT.